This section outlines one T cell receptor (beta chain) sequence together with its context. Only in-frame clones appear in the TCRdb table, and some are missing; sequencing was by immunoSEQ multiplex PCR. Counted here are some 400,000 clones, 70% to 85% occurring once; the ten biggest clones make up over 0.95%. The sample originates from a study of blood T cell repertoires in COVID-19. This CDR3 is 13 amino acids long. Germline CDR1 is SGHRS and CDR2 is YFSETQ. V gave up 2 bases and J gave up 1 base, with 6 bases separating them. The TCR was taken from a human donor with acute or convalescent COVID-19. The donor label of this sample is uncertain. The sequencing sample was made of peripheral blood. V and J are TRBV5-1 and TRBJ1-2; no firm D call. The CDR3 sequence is CASSFQVNYGYTF. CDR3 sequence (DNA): TGCGCCAGCAGCTTCCAGGTTAACTATGGCTACACCTTC.